In its sample, the clone carrying this T cell receptor (beta chain) was seen a few times. Its antigen is currently unknown. This record belongs to a study of T cell repertoires in cytomegalovirus infection. Study context: Both a matching HLA type and CMV infection were indicated by public TCR beta signatures.

Germline V CDR1 and CDR2: MNHEY, SVGAGI. The CDR3 has 15 amino acids. V dropped 8 bases and J dropped 0; count of bases not matched to a gene: 7. TCRdb redid the calling of the reads with MiXCR, one entry per CDR3 protein. Here the sample spans some 800,000 distinct CDR3 sequences, about 33% being singletons. This chain links TRBV6-5 with TRBJ1-3; TRBD1 matches 7 bases. The receptor comes from a human donor in good health (CMV status not recorded). Some clones in this sample may be carry-over from other donors' samples. This sample comprised cultured CD8+ T cells from PBMCs, obtained from culture after CMV antigen stimulation. This CDR3 is CASRDYRGSGNTIYF. Written as DNA, the CDR3 is TGTGCCAGCCGAGATTACAGGGGCTCTGGAAACACCATATATTTT.